This entry features one TCR beta chain sequence. Antigen specificity is unknown. The data derive from a study of T cells in Graves' hyperthyroidism and ophthalmopathy. Study outcomes and limitations: The blood repertoire included most of the expanded thyroid clonotypes above 0.001.

From RNA transcripts, TCR beta CDR3 regions were amplified. HTBI primers were the set used in a first-round RT-PCR of the TCR CDR3. TCRdb re-derived calls from the multiplex PCR reads in MiXCR, one entry per CDR3 protein. Among 390,000 or so distinct CDR3 sequences listed, roughly 14% were seen once. Looked up from germline, CDR1 is MNHEY and CDR2 is SVGEGT. This CDR3 has 13 residues. V was pared by 6 bases and J by 12 bases, with 20 bases between. Sequences were obtained from blood. The source is a man younger than 35 with Graves' ophthalmopathy. The chain has TRBV6-2 or TRBV6-3 and TRBJ1-2, with D hard to call. CDR3 nucleotide sequence: TGTGCCAGCAGGGATCCCTCAAACGATAGCCACACCTTC. It translates to CASRDPSNDSHTF.